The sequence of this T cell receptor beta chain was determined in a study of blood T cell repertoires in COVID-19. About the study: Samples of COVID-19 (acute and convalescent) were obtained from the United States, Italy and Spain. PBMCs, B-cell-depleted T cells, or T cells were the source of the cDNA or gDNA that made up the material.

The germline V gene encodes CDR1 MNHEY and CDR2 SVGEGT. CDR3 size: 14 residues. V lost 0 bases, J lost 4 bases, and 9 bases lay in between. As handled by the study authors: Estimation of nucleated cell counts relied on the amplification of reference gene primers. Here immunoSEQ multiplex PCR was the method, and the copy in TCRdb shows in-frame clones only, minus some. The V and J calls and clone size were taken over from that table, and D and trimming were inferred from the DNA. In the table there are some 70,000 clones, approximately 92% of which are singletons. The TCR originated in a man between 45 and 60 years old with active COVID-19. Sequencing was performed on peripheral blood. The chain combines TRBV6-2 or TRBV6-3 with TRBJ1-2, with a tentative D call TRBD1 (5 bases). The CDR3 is CASSYSTDLYGYTF. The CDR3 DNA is TGTGCCAGCAGTTACTCGACAGACCTCTATGGCTACACCTTC.